This T cell receptor (beta chain) was retrieved from a study of beta chain features in type 1 diabetes. Study-wide background: Cells sorted and examined across all samples totaled 85 million to 130 million. The study, taken as a whole, reports: Among type 1 diabetes patients, VDJ junctions had fewer insertions and more deletions. Moderate yet significant TCRB CDR3 shortening was seen in Type 1 diabetes patients in all four CD4+ subsets.

Expressed TCRB transcripts were sequenced after all isolated RNA was converted to cDNA. Profiling relied on immunoSEQ multiplex PCR, and the TCRdb table lists in-frame clones only, not all of them. Counted here are some 150,000 clones, approximately 10% occurring once; the ten biggest clones make up 0.7%. This clone was counted only a few times. Its cognate antigen is unknown. V dropped 4 bases and J dropped 0; count of bases not matched to a gene: 6. There are 16 residues in the CDR3. From germline, CDR1 is LNHDA and CDR2 SQIVND (reference sequence). V gene TRBV19 combines with J gene TRBJ1-3; 7 bases are shared with TRBD1. The receptor's source is a woman in her 30s with type 1 diabetes. The material sequenced was central memory CD4+ T cells from blood. Written as DNA, the CDR3 is TGTGCCAGTAGTACGACAGGGATCGTCTCTGGAAACACCATATATTTT. Translating it yields CASSTTGIVSGNTIYF.